This TCR beta chain was obtained from a study of early T cells in non-severe SARS-CoV-2 infection. Overall study context: Sequencing used unsorted whole-blood bulk RNA, so chains lack pairing.

Trimming pared 4 bases from V and 0 bases from J, leaving 17 bases between. The CDR3 covers 17 residues. The germline V gene has CDR1 SGHDT and CDR2 YYEEEE. TCRdb passed the 5' RACE reads through MiXCR, listing each CDR3 protein once. Found here are some 55,000 distinct CDR3 sequences, roughly an eighth of them singletons; the top ten hold roughly 3.1%. This clonotype appeared many times. The antigen is unknown. General study findings and limits: VDJdb matching skewed toward anti-spike CD8 responses, missing private and CD4 specificities.

The source of this sequence is an adult who was a healthcare worker with PCR-confirmed SARS-CoV-2 infection or an uninfected control (not recorded which). The sequenced material came from whole blood. The chain has TRBV5-6 and TRBJ2-1, with TRBD1 as a possible D gene (6 bases). CDR3 coding DNA: TGTGCCAGCAGCCCTGGGACAACTCCGAGCTCCTACAATGAGCAGTTCTTC. This codes for CASSPGTTPSSYNEQFF.